Ten or more counts support the clone carrying this TCR beta chain. Its antigen remains unidentified. This sample stems from a study of T-cell memory formation after mild COVID-19. Broader study findings: Clonal second-wave expansions that peaked on day 37 had unconfirmed SARS-CoV-2 specificity. There was a balanced CD4/CD8 profile in clones contracting day 15 to 85, and later expanders leaned CD4+.

Via MiXCR, TCRdb re-called the 5' RACE reads, giving one row per CDR3 protein. The data show 75,000 to 95,000 distinct CDR3 sequences, approximately 16% seen once. The CDR3 is 15 residues long. The germline CDR1 and CDR2 sequences are MGHRA and YSYEKL. Between the trimmed V and J ends, which lost 0 bases and 1 base, there was a span of 7 bases. Sequenced: PBMCs or a T cell subset sorted from them (not recorded which). The chain is built from TRBV4-1 and TRBJ1-5; D gene unclear. The TCR comes from a man aged 18 to 35 who had mild COVID-19 (a few samples of this study predate the infection). Cell type and time point are not known. DNA of the CDR3: TGCGCCAGCAGCCAAGATACGGGGAGCAATCAGCCCCAGCATTTT. It yields the protein CASSQDTGSNQPQHF.